Listed below are T cell receptor beta chains from one sample, sequenced in a study of T cells in localized non-small cell lung cancer. This table comes from immunoSEQ multiplex PCR, and its TCRdb copy is limited to in-frame clones, with some not included. The repertoire has about 53,000 clones, approximately 80% of them found once; the top ten carry about 18%. This material consisted of peripheral blood mononuclear cells, taken before any cancer treatment. The receptor set was obtained from a man aged 35 to 69 with stage III lung adenocarcinoma. CDR3s include the opening cysteine and the closing phenylalanine or tryptophan. The D gene is left open where the match is weak. Only part of the rows carry a size: once, few, many, or a class if the clone is expanded.

D gene: NA
clone size: NA
V gene: TRBV19
J gene: TRBJ1-3
CDR3 protein: CASSYGSGNTIYF
CDR3 DNA: TGTGCCAGTAGCTACGGCTCTGGAAACACCATATATTTT

D gene: TRBD1
clone size: NA
V gene: TRBV2
J gene: TRBJ1-5
CDR3 protein: CASRPGTGERYGNQPQHF
CDR3 DNA: TGTGCCAGCAGGCCGGGGACAGGGGAAAGATATGGCAATCAGCCCCAGCATTTT

D gene: NA
clone size: NA
V gene: TRBV30
J gene: TRBJ1-2
CDR3 protein: CAWSLTGNYGYTF
CDR3 DNA: TGTGCCTGGAGTTTAACGGGTAACTATGGCTACACCTTC

D gene: TRBD1
clone size: NA
V gene: TRBV10-3
J gene: TRBJ1-5
CDR3 protein: CAISDRATGTNQPQHF
CDR3 DNA: TGTGCCATCAGTGATCGGGCGACAGGGACCAATCAGCCCCAGCATTTT

D gene: NA
clone size: NA
V gene: TRBV30
J gene: TRBJ2-2
CDR3 protein: CAWRIFVGELFF
CDR3 DNA: TGTGCCTGGAGGATTTTTGTCGGGGAGCTGTTTTTT

D gene: TRBD2
clone size: NA
V gene: TRBV27
J gene: TRBJ2-7
CDR3 protein: CASSALTSGGFSYEQYF
CDR3 DNA: TGTGCCAGCAGTGCCCTTACTAGCGGGGGCTTCTCCTACGAGCAGTACTTC

D gene: NA
clone size: NA
V gene: TRBV5-6
J gene: TRBJ1-3
CDR3 protein: CASSTYSGNTIYF
CDR3 DNA: TGTGCCAGCAGCACATACTCTGGAAACACCATATATTTT

D gene: NA
clone size: NA
V gene: TRBV6-6
J gene: TRBJ1-2
CDR3 protein: CASSQSDKGYTF
CDR3 DNA: TGTGCCAGCAGTCAGTCGGACAAAGGCTACACCTTC

D gene: NA
clone size: NA
V gene: TRBV7-9
J gene: TRBJ1-2
CDR3 protein: CASSLAWTYTF
CDR3 DNA: TGTGCCAGCAGCTTAGCTTGGACCTACACCTTC

D gene: TRBD2
clone size: NA
V gene: TRBV5-1
J gene: TRBJ2-3
CDR3 protein: CASSRIAGASTDTQYF
CDR3 DNA: TGCGCCAGCAGCAGAATAGCGGGAGCGAGCACAGATACGCAGTATTTT

D gene: TRBD1
clone size: once
V gene: TRBV29-1
J gene: TRBJ1-5
CDR3 protein: CSVVEGGTGEQPQHF
CDR3 DNA: TGCAGCGTTGTGGAGGGGGGGACAGGGGAACAGCCCCAGCATTTT

D gene: NA
clone size: NA
V gene: TRBV9
J gene: TRBJ1-1
CDR3 protein: CASSVQTSNTEAFF
CDR3 DNA: TGTGCCAGCAGCGTACAGACATCTAACACTGAAGCTTTCTTT

D gene: TRBD2
clone size: NA
V gene: TRBV15
J gene: TRBJ2-1
CDR3 protein: CATRREGSSYNEQFF
CDR3 DNA: TGTGCCACCAGGCGGGAGGGGAGCTCCTACAATGAGCAGTTCTTC

D gene: TRBD2
clone size: NA
V gene: TRBV7-2
J gene: TRBJ2-7
CDR3 protein: CASTPGGHEQYF
CDR3 DNA: TGTGCCAGCACCCCGGGGGGTCACGAGCAGTACTTC

D gene: NA
clone size: NA
V gene: TRBV4-2
J gene: TRBJ2-3
CDR3 protein: CASSQDKGTTDTQYF
CDR3 DNA: TGTGCCAGCAGCCAAGACAAGGGGACCACAGATACGCAGTATTTT

D gene: NA
clone size: few
V gene: TRBV30
J gene: TRBJ1-3
CDR3 protein: CAWSGGGLSGNTIYF
CDR3 DNA: TGTGCCTGGAGCGGTGGTGGCCTCTCTGGAAACACCATATATTTT

D gene: NA
clone size: NA
V gene: TRBV10-3
J gene: TRBJ2-3
CDR3 protein: CAISDSATPDTQYF
CDR3 DNA: TGTGCCATCAGTGATAGCGCCACCCCAGATACGCAGTATTTT

D gene: TRBD1
clone size: NA
V gene: TRBV5-1
J gene: TRBJ2-5
CDR3 protein: CASFRDRGQETQYF
CDR3 DNA: TGCGCCAGCTTCCGGGACAGGGGACAAGAGACCCAGTACTTC